This T cell receptor beta chain was recovered during a study of early T cells in non-severe SARS-CoV-2 infection. Study-level information: Sequencing of unsorted whole blood was done on bulk RNA, leaving chains unpaired. The study, taken as a whole, reports: In VDJdb matching, anti-spike CD8 responses were favored while private and CD4 specificities went missing.

V lost 3 bases and J 2 bases, leaving 9 bases between the germline ends. This CDR3 is 14 amino acids long. Germline-derived CDR1 and CDR2 are ENHRY and SYGVKD. Attached unique molecular identifiers marked individual cDNA molecules. TCRdb re-analysed the 5' RACE reads in MiXCR, keeping a single row per CDR3 protein. The repertoire holds fewer than 40,000 distinct CDR3 sequences, under 7% seen once, with over 4.5% in the top ten. With respect to this clonotype: Its target is not known.

The sequence came from an adult who was a healthcare worker with PCR-confirmed SARS-CoV-2 infection or an uninfected control (not recorded which). V and J are TRBV10-3 and TRBJ2-3; D gene ambiguous. The specimen was whole blood. CDR3 sequence reads: CAISESTSTDTQYF. DNA for the CDR3: TGTGCCATCAGTGAATCCACCTCCACAGATACGCAGTATTTT.